This T cell receptor (beta chain) was recorded in a study of identical twins. Study results and caveats: The conclusions drew on cross-sectional statistical analysis instead of tracking the same donors. Out-of-frame alpha sequences common to twins exhibited an excess of low generation probability.

cDNA carried unique molecular identifiers, and a universal primer site was added by template switching. MiXCR was run by TCRdb on the 5' RACE reads, yielding one entry per CDR3 protein. Here the sample spans around 550,000 distinct CDR3 sequences, approximately 14% being singletons. V dropped 0 bases and J dropped 0 bases, with 5 bases sitting between them. The CDR3 length is 13 residues. CDR1 and CDR2 (germline): DFQATT, SNEGSKA (reference sequence). Notes on this clonotype: Its specificity is not known.

These same records also appear under a second study, on yellow fever vaccine responses in identical twins.

This chain links TRBV20-1 with TRBJ2-5; D is unresolved. The sequencing input was CD4+ T cells sorted from blood. The sequence was obtained from a woman aged 18-35 years in good health. The CDR3 is CSARDRYQETQYF. In DNA form, the CDR3 reads TGCAGTGCTAGAGATCGGTACCAAGAGACCCAGTACTTC.